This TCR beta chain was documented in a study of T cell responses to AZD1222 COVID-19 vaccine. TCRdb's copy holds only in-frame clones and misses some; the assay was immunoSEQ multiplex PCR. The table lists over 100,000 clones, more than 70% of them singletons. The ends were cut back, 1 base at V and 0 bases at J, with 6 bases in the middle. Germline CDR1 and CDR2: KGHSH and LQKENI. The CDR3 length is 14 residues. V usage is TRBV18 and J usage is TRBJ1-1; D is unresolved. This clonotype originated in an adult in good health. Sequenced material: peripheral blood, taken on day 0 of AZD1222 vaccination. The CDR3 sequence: CASSPQDVNTEAFF. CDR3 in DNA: TGTGCCAGCTCACCACAGGATGTGAACACTGAAGCTTTCTTT.